These 5 T cell receptor beta chains originate from one sample sequenced in a study of blood T cell repertoires in COVID-19. Using immunoSEQ multiplex PCR, the repertoire was profiled, and TCRdb retains in-frame clones only, with some absent. The table has 75,000 to 100,000 clones, 82% seen once. The sequenced sample consisted of peripheral blood. These receptors came from a human donor in a cohort sampled during active COVID-19.

This chain joins TRBV14 and TRBJ1-2; D call uncertain. The germline V and J ends were trimmed by 4 bases and 4 bases, with 16 bases remaining between them. CDR1 is SGHDN and CDR2 is FVKESK in the germline V gene. The CDR3 length is 15 residues. The CDR3 DNA reads TGTGCCAGCAGCCTCGGGGTGGGTGGCCCCTATGGCTACACCTTC. It codes for CASSLGVGGPYGYTF.

This clone was seen more than once but under ten times. The V call is TRBV15, the J call TRBJ1-1; no firm D call. Trimming pared 1 base from V and 5 bases from J, leaving 8 bases between. Germline CDR1 and CDR2: LNHNV and YYDKDF (reference sequence). There are 13 residues in the CDR3. The CDR3 coding sequence is TGTGCCACCAGCAGAGCATCAGCGACTGAAGCTTTCTTT. As protein: CATSRASATEAFF.

The gene calls are TRBV4-1 and TRBJ2-6, with D possibly being TRBD1 (6 bases). The CDR3 loop spans 17 amino acids. Per germline, CDR1 MGHRA and CDR2 YSYEKL. Trimming took off 0 bases at V and 2 bases at J, with 11 bases between the two ends. In DNA form, the CDR3 reads TGCGCCAGCAGCCAAGAGTATCGACAGGCTGGGGCCAACGTCCTGACTTTC. Amino acids: CASSQEYRQAGANVLTF.

In nucleotides, the CDR3 is TGTGCCAGCAGTCTAAGCCCAAGGGAGGAGGGTTATAGCAATCAGCCCCAGCATTTT. Protein: CASSLSPREEGYSNQPQHF. V and J are TRBV28 and TRBJ1-5; D unclear. Germline CDR1 reads MDHEN; CDR2 reads SYDVKM. This CDR3 region has 19 residues. With 5 bases removed from V and 0 bases from J, the gap between germline ends came to 23 bases.

This rearrangement joins TRBV28 to TRBJ2-7, with D perhaps TRBD2 (6 bases). V was shortened by 11 bases and J by 2 bases, with 22 bases between the two germline ends. This CDR3 is 15 amino acids long. From germline, CDR1 is MDHEN and CDR2 SYDVKM. The CDR3 DNA sequence: TGTGCCTGCCATCCGGGGGTCGGGGCCACCTACGAGCAGTACTTC. It is translated as CACHPGVGATYEQYF.